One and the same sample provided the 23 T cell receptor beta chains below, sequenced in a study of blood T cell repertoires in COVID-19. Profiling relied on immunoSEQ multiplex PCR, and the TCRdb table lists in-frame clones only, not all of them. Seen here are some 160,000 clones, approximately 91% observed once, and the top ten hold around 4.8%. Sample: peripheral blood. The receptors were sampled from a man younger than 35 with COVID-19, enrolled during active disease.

CDR3 nucleotide sequence: TGCAGCGCTCCAAGCGGGAGGACCGGTGAGCAGTTCTTC. It is translated as CSAPSGRTGEQFF. The rearrangement joins TRBV29-1 to TRBJ2-1; the match to TRBD2 covers 9 bases. Germline CDR1 is SQVTM and CDR2 is ANQGSEA. The CDR3 loop spans 13 amino acids. V trimming: 7 bases; J trimming: 9 bases; junction bases outside the gene matches: 10.

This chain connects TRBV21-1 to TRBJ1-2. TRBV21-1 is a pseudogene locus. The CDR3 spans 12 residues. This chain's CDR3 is CASSKGGSGYTF. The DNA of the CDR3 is TGTGCCAGCAGCAAAGGAGGGTCGGGCTACACCTTC.

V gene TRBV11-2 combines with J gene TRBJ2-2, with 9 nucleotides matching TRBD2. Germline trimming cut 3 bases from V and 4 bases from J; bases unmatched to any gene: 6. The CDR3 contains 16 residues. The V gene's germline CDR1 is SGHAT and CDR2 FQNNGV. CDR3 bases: TGTGCCAGCAGCTTTGGACGGACTAGCGCCACCGGGGAGCTGTTTTTT. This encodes CASSFGRTSATGELFF. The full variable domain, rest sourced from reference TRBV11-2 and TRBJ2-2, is EAGVAQSPRYKIIEKRQSVAFWCNPISGHATLYWYQQILGQGPKLLIQFQNNGVVDDSQLPKDRFSAERLKGVDSTLKIQPAKLEDSAVYLCASSFGRTSATGELFFGEGSRLTVL.

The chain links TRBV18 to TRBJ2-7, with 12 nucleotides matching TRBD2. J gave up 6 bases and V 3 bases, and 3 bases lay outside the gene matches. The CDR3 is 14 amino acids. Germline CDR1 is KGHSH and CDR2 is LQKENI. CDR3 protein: CASSPTSGRPEQYF. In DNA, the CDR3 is TGTGCCAGCTCACCGACTAGCGGGAGACCCGAGCAGTACTTC. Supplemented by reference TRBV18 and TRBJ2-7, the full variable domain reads NAGVMQNPRHLVRRRGQEARLRCSPMKGHSHVYWYRQLPEEGLKFMVYLQKENIIDESGMPKERFSAEFPKEGPSILRIQQVVRGDSAAYFCASSPTSGRPEQYFGPGTRLTVT.

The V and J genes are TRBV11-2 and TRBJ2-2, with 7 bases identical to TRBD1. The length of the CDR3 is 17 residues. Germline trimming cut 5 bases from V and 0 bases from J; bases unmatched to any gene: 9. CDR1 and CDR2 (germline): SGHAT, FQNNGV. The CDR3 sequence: CASSHYRGPTNTGELFF. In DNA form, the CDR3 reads TGTGCCAGCAGCCACTACAGGGGCCCTACGAACACCGGGGAGCTGTTTTTT.

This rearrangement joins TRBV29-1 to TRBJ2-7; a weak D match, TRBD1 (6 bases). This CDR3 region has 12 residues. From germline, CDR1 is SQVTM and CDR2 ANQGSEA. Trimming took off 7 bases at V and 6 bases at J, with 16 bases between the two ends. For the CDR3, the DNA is TGCAGCGCCCCAGGGGAGACAGGCGAGCAGTACTTC. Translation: CSAPGETGEQYF.

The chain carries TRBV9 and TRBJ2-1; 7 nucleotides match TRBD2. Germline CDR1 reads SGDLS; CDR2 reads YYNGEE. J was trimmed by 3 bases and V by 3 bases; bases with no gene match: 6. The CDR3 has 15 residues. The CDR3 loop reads CASSGRDYIYNEQFF. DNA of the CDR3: TGTGCCAGCAGCGGCCGGGACTACATCTACAATGAGCAGTTCTTC. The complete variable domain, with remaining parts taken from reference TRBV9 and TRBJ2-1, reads DSGVTQTPKHLITATGQRVTLRCSPRSGDLSVYWYQQSLDQGLQFLIQYYNGEERAKGNILERFSAQQFPDLHSELNLSSLELGDSALYFCASSGRDYIYNEQFFGPGTRLTVL.

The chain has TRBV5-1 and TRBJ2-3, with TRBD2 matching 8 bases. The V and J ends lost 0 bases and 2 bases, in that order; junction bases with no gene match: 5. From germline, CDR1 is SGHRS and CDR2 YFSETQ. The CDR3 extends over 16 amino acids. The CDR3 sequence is CASSLVTSGLTDTQYF. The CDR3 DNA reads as TGCGCCAGCAGCTTGGTAACTAGCGGTCTCACAGATACGCAGTATTTT. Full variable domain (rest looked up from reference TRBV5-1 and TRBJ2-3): KAGVTQTPRYLIKTRGQQVTLSCSPISGHRSVSWYQQTPGQGLQFLFEYFSETQRNKGNFPGRFSGRQFSNSRSEMNVSTLELGDSALYLCASSLVTSGLTDTQYFGPGTRLTVL.

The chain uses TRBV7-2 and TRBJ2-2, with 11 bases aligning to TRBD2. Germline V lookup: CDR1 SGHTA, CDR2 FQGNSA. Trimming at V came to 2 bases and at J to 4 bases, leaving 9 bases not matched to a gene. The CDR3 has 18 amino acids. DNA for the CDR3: TGTGCCAGCAGCTTAAGGCCAACTAGCGGGAGTCTCACCGGGGAGCTGTTTTTT. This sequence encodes CASSLRPTSGSLTGELFF. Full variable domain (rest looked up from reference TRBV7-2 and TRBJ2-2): GAGVSQSPSNKVTEKGKDVELRCDPISGHTALYWYRQSLGQGLEFLIYFQGNSAPDKSGLPSDRFSAERTGGSVSTLTIQRTQQEDSAVYLCASSLRPTSGSLTGELFFGEGSRLTVL.

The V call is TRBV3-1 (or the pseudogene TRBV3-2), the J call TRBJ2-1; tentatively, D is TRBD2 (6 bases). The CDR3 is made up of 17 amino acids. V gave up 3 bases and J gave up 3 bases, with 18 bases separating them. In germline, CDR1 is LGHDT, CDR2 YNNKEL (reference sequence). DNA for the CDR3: TGTGCCAGCAGCCACCCTATACGGGACTCCCGCTACAATGAGCAGTTCTTC. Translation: CASSHPIRDSRYNEQFF.

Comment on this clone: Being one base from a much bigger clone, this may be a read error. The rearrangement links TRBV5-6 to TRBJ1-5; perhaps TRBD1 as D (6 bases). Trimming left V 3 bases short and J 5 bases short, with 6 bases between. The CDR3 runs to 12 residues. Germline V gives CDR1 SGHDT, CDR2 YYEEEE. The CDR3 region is CASSSGDQPQHF. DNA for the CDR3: TGTGCCAGCAGCTCAGGGGATCAGCCCCAGCATTTT.

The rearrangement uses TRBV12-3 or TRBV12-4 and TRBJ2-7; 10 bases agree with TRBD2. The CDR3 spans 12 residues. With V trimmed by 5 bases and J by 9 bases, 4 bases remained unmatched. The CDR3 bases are TGTGCCAGCAGTGCTAGCGGGAGCGGGCAGTACTTC. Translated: CASSASGSGQYF.

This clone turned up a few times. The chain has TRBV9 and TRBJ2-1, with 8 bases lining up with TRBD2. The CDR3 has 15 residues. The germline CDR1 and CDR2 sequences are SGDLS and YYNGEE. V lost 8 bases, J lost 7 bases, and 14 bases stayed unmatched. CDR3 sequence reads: CASSSGSSLWNEQFF. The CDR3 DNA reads TGTGCCAGTTCCAGCGGGAGTTCCCTTTGGAATGAGCAGTTCTTC.

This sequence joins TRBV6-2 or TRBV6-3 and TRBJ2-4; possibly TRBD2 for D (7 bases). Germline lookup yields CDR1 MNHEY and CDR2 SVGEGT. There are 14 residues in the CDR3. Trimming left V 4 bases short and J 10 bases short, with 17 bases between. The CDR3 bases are TGTGCCAGCAGTTTGGGAGGGGGTAGAGATATTCAGTACTTC. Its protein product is CASSLGGGRDIQYF.

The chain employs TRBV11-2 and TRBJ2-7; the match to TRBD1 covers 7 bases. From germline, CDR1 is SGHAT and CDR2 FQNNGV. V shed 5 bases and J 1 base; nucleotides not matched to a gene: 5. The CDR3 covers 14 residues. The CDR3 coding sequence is TGTGCCAGCAGCCTGGGACAGTCGTCCTACGAGCAGTACTTC. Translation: CASSLGQSSYEQYF.

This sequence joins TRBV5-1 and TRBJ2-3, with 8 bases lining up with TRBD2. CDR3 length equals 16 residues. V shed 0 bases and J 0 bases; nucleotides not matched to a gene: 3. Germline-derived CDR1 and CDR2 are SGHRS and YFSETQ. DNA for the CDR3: TGCGCCAGCAGCTTGGACCGGGAGGGGAGCACAGATACGCAGTATTTT. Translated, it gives CASSLDREGSTDTQYF. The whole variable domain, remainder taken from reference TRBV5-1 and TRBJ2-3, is KAGVTQTPRYLIKTRGQQVTLSCSPISGHRSVSWYQQTPGQGLQFLFEYFSETQRNKGNFPGRFSGRQFSNSRSEMNVSTLELGDSALYLCASSLDREGSTDTQYFGPGTRLTVL.

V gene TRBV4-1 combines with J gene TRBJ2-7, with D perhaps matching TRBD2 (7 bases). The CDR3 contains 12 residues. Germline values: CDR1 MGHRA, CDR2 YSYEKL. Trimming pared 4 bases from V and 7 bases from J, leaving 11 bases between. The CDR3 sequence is CASSLGGEEQYF. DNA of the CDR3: TGCGCCAGCAGCCTAGGGGGGGAAGAGCAGTACTTC.

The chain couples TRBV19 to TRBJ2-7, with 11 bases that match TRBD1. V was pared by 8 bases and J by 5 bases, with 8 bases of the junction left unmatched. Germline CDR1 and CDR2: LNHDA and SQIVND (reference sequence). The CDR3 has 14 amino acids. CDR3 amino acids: CASAWGTGGDEQYF. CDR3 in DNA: TGTGCCAGTGCCTGGGGGACAGGGGGAGACGAGCAGTACTTC.

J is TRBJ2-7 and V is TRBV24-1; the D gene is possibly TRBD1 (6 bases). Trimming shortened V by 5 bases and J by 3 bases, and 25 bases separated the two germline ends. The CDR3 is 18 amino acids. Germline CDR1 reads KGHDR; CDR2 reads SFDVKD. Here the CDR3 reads CATSGSRSDHREGYEQYF. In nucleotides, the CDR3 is TGTGCCACCAGTGGTAGTAGGTCTGACCACAGGGAAGGCTACGAGCAGTACTTC.

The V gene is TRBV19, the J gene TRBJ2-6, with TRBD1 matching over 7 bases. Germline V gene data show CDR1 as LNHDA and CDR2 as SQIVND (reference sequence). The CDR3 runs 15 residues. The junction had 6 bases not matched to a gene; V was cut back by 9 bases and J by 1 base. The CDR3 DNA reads TGTGCCAGCTGGACAGGCCGTTCTGGGGCCAACGTCCTGACTTTC. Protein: CASWTGRSGANVLTF.

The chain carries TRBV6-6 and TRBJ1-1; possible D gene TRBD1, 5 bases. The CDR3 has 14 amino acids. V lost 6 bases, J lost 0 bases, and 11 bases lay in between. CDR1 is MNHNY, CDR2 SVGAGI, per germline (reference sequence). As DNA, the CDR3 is TGTGCCAGCAGCCTGCGGGGCATGAACACTGAAGCTTTCTTT. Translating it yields CASSLRGMNTEAFF.

The CDR3 DNA reads as TGTGCCAGCAGTTACTGGAGCGGGAGGGCCGGGGAGCTGTTTTTT. Translated: CASSYWSGRAGELFF. This sequence joins TRBV6-5 and TRBJ2-2, with 10 bases identical to TRBD2. Germline V lookup: CDR1 MNHEY, CDR2 SVGAGI. The CDR3 extends over 15 amino acids. V lost 1 base and J lost 6; bases outside the gene matches: 2.

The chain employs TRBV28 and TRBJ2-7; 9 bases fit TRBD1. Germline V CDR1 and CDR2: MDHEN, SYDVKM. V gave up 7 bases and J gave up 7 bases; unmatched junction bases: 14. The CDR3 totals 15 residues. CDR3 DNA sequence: TGTGCCAGCATCCATTCACACAGGGGGCAGAGTGAGCAGTACTTC. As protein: CASIHSHRGQSEQYF.